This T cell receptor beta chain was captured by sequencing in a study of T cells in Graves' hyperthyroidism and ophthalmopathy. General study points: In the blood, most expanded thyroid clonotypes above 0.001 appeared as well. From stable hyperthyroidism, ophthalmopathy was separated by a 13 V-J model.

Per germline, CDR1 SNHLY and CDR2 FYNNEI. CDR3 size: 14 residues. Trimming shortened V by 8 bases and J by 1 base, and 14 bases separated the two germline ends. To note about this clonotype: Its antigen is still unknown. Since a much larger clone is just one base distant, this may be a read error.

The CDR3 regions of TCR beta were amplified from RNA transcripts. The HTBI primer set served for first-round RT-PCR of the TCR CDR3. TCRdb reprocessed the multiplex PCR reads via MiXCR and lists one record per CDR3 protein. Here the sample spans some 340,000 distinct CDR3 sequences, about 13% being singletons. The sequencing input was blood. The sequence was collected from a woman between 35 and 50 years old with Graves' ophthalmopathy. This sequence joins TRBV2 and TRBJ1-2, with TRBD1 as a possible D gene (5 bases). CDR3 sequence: CASGVGTFNYGYTF. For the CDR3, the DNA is TGTGCCAGCGGAGTCGGGACCTTTAACTATGGCTACACCTTC.